This TCR beta chain was sequenced for a study of T cells in localized non-small cell lung cancer. The method was immunoSEQ multiplex PCR; TCRdb's version includes in-frame clones alone and lacks a portion of them. Among over 20,000 clones listed, roughly 86% were seen once. The germline V gene encodes CDR1 LNHDA and CDR2 SQIVND (reference sequence). Trimming took 3 bases from V and 3 from J, leaving 8 bases between them. This CDR3 is 13 amino acids long. In its sample, this clone was seen once. The sample was peripheral blood, taken before any cancer treatment. V and J are TRBV19 and TRBJ1-2, with a possible D match to TRBD1 (5 bases). The source is a male donor older than 55 with stage II squamous cell lung carcinoma. In DNA form, the CDR3 reads TGTGCCAGTAGTATGGGCAGGGACTATGGCTACACCTTC. Its protein is CASSMGRDYGYTF.